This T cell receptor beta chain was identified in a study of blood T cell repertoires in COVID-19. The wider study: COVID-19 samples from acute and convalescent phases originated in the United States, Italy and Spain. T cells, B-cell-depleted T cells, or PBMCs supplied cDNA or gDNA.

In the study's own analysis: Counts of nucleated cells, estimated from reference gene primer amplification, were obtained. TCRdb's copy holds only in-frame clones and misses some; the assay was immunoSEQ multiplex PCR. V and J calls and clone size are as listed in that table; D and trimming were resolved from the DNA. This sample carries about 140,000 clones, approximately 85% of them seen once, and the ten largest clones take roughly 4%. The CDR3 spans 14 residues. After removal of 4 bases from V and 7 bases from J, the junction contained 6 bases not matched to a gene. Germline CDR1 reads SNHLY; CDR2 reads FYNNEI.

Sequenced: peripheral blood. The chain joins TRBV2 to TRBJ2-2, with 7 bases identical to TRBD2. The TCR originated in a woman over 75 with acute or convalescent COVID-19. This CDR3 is CASSAGEGVGELFF. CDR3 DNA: TGTGCCAGCAGTGCGGGGGAGGGAGTCGGGGAGCTGTTTTTT.